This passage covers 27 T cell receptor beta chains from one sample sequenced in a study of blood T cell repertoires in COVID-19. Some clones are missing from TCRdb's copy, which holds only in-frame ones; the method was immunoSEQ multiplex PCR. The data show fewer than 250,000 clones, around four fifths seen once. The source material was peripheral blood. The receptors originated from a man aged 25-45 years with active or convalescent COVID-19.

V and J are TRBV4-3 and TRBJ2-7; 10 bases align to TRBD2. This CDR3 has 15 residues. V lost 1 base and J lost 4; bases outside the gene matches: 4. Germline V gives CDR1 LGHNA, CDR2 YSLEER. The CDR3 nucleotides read TGCGCCAGCAGCCAAGGTCTAGCGGGAGTATACGAGCAGTACTTC. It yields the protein CASSQGLAGVYEQYF.

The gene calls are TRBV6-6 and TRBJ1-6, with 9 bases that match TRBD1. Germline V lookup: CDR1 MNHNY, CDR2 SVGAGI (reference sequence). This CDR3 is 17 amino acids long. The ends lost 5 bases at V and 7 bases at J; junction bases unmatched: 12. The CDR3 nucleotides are TGTGCCAGCAGTCACCGGGACAGGGAGGGAACCAATTCACCCCTCCACTTT. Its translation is CASSHRDREGTNSPLHF.

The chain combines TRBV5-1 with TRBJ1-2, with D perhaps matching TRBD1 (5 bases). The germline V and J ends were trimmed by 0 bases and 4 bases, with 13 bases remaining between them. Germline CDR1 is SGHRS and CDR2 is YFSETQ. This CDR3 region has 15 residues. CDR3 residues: CASSLARDSSYGYTF. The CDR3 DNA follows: TGCGCCAGCAGCTTGGCCAGAGACAGCAGCTATGGCTACACCTTC.

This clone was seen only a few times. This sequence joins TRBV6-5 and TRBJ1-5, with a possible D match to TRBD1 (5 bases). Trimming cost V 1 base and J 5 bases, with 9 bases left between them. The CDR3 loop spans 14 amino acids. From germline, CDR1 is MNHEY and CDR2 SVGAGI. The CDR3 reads CASSYLGVYQPQHF. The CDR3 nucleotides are TGTGCCAGCAGTTACTTAGGGGTTTATCAGCCCCAGCATTTT.

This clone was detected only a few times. The CDR3 protein is CASSLGSSLNEQFF. The CDR3 nucleotides are TGCGCCAGCAGTCTAGGATCTTCTCTCAATGAGCAGTTCTTC. V gene TRBV4-1 combines with J gene TRBJ2-1; no reliable D call. Germline V gene data show CDR1 as MGHRA and CDR2 as YSYEKL. The V and J ends lost 6 bases and 6 bases respectively, with 15 bases between them. This CDR3 has 14 residues.

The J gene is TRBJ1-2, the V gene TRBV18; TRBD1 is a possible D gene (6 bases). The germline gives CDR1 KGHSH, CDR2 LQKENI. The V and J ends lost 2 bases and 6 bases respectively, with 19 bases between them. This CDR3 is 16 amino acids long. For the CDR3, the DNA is TGTGCCAGCTCACCAATTCGCCAGGGGTGGGTTGATGGCTACACCTTC. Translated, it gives CASSPIRQGWVDGYTF.

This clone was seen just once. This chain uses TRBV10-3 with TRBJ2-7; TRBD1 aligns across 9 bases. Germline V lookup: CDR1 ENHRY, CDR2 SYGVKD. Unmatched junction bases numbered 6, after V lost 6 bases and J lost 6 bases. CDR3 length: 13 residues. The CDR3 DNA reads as TGTGCCATCAGCAGGGACAGGGAGGTCGAGCAGTACTTC. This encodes CAISRDREVEQYF.

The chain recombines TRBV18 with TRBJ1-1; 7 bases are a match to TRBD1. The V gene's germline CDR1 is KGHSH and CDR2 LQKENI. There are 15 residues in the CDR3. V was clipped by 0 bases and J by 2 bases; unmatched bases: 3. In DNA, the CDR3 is TGTGCCAGCTCACCACCGGGACAGTTAAACACTGAAGCTTTCTTT. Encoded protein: CASSPPGQLNTEAFF.

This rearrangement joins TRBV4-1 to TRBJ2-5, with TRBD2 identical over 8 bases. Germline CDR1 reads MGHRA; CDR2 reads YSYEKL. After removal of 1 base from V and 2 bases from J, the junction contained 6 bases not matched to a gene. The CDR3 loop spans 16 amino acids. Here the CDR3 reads CASSQARAGGQETQYF. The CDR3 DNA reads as TGCGCCAGCAGCCAAGCTCGGGCGGGGGGTCAAGAGACCCAGTACTTC.

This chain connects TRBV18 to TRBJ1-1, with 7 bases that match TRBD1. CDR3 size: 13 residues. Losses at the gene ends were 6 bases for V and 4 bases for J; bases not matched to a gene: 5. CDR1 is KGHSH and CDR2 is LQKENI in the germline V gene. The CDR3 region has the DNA TGTGCCAGCTCGCAAGGACAGGTCACTGAAGCTTTCTTT. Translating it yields CASSQGQVTEAFF.

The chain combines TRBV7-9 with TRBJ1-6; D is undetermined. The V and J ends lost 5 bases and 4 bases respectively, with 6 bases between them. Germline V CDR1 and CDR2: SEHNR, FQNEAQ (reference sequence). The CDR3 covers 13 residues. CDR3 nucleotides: TGTGCCAGCAGCCTCGAGTATAATTCACCCCTCCACTTT. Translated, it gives CASSLEYNSPLHF.

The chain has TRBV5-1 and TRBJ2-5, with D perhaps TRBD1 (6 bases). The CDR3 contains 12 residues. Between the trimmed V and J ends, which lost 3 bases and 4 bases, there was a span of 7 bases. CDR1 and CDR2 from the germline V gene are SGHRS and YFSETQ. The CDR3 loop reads CASSWGRETQYF. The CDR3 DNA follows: TGCGCCAGCAGCTGGGGGCGAGAGACCCAGTACTTC.

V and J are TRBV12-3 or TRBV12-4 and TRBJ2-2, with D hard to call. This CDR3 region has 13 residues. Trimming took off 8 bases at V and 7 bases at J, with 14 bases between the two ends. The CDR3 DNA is TGTGCCAGCTCCCCGCGTCTAATCGGGGAGCTGTTTTTT. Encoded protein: CASSPRLIGELFF.

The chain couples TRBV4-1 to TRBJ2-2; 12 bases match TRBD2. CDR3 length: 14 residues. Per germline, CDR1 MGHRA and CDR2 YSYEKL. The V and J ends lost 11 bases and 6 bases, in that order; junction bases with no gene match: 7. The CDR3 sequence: CAARGLAGSGELFF. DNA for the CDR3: TGCGCCGCGAGGGGACTAGCGGGTTCCGGGGAGCTGTTTTTT.

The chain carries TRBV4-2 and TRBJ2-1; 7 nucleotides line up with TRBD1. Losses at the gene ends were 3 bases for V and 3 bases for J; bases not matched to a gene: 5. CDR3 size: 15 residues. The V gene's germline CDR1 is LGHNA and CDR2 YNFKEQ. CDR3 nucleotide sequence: TGTGCCAGCAGCCATAACACAGGGGTCTACAATGAGCAGTTCTTC. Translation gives CASSHNTGVYNEQFF.

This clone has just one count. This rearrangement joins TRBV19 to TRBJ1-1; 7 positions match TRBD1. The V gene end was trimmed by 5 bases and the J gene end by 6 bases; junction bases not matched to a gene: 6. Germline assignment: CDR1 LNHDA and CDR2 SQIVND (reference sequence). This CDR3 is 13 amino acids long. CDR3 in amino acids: CASSSTGDAEAFF. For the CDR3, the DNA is TGTGCCAGTAGTTCAACAGGGGACGCTGAAGCTTTCTTT.

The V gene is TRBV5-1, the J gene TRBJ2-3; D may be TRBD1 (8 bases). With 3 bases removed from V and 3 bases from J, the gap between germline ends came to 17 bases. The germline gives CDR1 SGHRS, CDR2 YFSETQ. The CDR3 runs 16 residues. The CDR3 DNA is TGCGCCAGCAGCTCGGCCGGACAGGGAGGGACAGATACGCAGTATTTT. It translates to CASSSAGQGGTDTQYF.

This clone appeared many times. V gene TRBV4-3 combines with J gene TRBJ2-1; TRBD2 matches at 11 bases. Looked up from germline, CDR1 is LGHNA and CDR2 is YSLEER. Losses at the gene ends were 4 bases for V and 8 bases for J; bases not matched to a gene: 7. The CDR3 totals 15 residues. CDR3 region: CASSPLSGGADEQFF. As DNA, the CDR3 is TGCGCCAGCAGCCCCCTTAGCGGGGGGGCTGATGAGCAGTTCTTC.

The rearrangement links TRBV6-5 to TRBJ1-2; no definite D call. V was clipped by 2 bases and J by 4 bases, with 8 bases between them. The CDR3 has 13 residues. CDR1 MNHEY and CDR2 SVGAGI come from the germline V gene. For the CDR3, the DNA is TGTGCCAGCAGTTACAAGAGGTTCTATGGCTACACCTTC. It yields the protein CASSYKRFYGYTF.

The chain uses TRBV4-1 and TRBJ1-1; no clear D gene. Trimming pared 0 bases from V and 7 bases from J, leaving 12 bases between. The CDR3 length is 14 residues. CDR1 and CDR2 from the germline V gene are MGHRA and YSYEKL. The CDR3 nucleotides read TGCGCCAGCAGCCAAGATAGTCGGAGCCGTGAAGCTTTCTTT. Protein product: CASSQDSRSREAFF.

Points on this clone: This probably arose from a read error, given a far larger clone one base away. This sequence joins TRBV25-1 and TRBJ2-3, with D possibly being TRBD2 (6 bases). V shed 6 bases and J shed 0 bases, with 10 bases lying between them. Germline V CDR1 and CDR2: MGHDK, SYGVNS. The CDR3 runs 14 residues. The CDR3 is CASRYGTSTDTQYF. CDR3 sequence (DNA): TGTGCCAGCAGGTACGGGACTAGCACAGATACGCAGTATTTT.

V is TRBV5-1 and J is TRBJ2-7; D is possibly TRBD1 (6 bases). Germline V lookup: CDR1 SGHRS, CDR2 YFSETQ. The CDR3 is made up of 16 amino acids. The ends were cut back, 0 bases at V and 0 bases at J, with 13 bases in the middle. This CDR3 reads CASSLAGRGSSYEQYF. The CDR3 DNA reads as TGCGCCAGCAGCTTGGCCGGCAGGGGAAGCTCCTACGAGCAGTACTTC.

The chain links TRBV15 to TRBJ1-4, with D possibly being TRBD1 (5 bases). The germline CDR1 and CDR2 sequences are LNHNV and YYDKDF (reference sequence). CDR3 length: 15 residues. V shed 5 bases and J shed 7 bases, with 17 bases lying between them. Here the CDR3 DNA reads TGTGCCACCAGCCGCAGACAGCCGGCGAGTGAAAAACTGTTTTTT. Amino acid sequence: CATSRRQPASEKLFF. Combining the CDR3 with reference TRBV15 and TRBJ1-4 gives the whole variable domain DAMVIQNPRYQVTQFGKPVTLSCSQTLNHNVMYWYQQKSSQAPKLLFHYYDKDFNNEADTPDNFQSRRPNTSFCFLDIRSPGLGDTAMYLCATSRRQPASEKLFFGSGTQLSVL.

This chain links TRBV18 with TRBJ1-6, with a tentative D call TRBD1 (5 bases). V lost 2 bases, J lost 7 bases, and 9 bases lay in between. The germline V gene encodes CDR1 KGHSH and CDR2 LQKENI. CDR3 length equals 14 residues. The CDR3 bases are TGTGCCAGCTCACCAGCTCAGGGAAATTCACCCCTCCACTTT. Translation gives CASSPAQGNSPLHF. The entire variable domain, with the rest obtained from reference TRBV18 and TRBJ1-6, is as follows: NAGVMQNPRHLVRRRGQEARLRCSPMKGHSHVYWYRQLPEEGLKFMVYLQKENIIDESGMPKERFSAEFPKEGPSILRIQQVVRGDSAAYFCASSPAQGNSPLHFGNGTRLTVT.

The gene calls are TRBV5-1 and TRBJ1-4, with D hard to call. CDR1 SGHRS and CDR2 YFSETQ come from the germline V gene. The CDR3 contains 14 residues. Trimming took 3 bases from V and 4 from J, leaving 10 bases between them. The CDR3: CASSYLGLNEKLFF. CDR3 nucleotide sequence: TGCGCCAGCAGCTATCTTGGACTTAATGAAAAACTGTTTTTT.

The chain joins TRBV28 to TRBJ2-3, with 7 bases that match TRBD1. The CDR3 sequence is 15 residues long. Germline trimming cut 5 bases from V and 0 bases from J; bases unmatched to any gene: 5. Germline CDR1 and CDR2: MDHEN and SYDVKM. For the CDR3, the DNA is TGTGCCAGCAGTACAGGGGTCGGTAGCACAGATACGCAGTATTTT. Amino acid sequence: CASSTGVGSTDTQYF.

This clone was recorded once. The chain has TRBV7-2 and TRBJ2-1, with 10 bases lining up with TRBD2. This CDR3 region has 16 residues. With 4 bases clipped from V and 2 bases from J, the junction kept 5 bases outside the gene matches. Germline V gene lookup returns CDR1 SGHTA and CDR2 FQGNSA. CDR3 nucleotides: TGTGCCAGCAGCTCCCCTCTAGCGGGAGCCTACAATGAGCAGTTCTTC. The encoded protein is CASSSPLAGAYNEQFF.